Below, one TCR beta chain is given with its context. The entry originates in a study of OX40 agonist ivuxolimab in advanced cancers. The J segment lost 7 bases and the V segment lost 6 bases, leaving 16 bases of the junction unmatched. From germline, CDR1 is ENHRY and CDR2 SYGVKD. The CDR3 is made up of 16 amino acids. Clones were read by immunoSEQ multiplex PCR, and TCRdb kept only the in-frame ones, dropping some. Of some 45,000 clones listed, approximately 88% are singletons. The TCR was taken from an adult with an advanced solid tumor such as melanoma, head and neck, liver or kidney cancer. This rearrangement joins TRBV10-3 to TRBJ1-2; TRBD1 agrees at 8 bases. Source: CD4+ or CD8+ T cells sorted from blood, taken in a trial of the OX40 agonist ivuxolimab. DNA of the CDR3: TGTGCCATCAGCTCCGTGACAGGGGCGACCTATACTGGCTACACCTTC. Residues: CAISSVTGATYTGYTF.